This T cell receptor beta chain was profiled in a study of cytomegalovirus exposure and HLA in healthy donors. V lost 4 bases and J lost 4, with 23 bases in between. The CDR3 sequence is 17 residues long. Germline lookup yields CDR1 SGHKS and CDR2 YYEKEE (reference sequence). The PCR ran on 60 Vbeta and 13 Jbeta primers. Some clones are missing from TCRdb's copy, which holds only in-frame ones; the method was immunoSEQ multiplex PCR. The repertoire holds about 170,000 clones, with roughly 80% as singletons. General observations from the study: Per a prior analysis, the majority of TCR beta V segments were productive roughly 90% or roughly 30% of the time. CMV serostatus stood as the only immune exposure information on hand.

This clone was picked up a small number of times. The antigen is undetermined. This receptor was identified in a woman in her late teens or twenties in good health and CMV-seronegative. Material for sequencing was PBMCs. The genes are TRBV5-5 and TRBJ1-2; D uncertain. Here the CDR3 DNA reads TGTGCCAGCAGCCCTAATTTAATCGCAGGTCGGGGCTATGGCTACACCTTC. It encodes CASSPNLIAGRGYGYTF.